Each of the 18 T cell receptor beta chains below was sequenced from the same sample in a study of blood T cell repertoires in COVID-19. Using immunoSEQ multiplex PCR, the repertoire was profiled, and TCRdb retains in-frame clones only, with some absent. The sample shows about 120,000 clones, roughly three quarters of them seen only once. The material sequenced was peripheral blood. The receptors were sampled from a human donor in a cohort sampled during active COVID-19.

The gene calls are TRBV6-5 and TRBJ2-7, with 9 bases matching TRBD1. The CDR3 length is 15 residues. Germline-derived CDR1 and CDR2 are MNHEY and SVGAGI. Trimming at V came to 5 bases and at J to 3 bases, leaving 8 bases not matched to a gene. CDR3 sequence: CASSPLPGQGYEQYF. The DNA of the CDR3 is TGTGCCAGCAGTCCCCTTCCGGGACAGGGCTACGAGCAGTACTTC.

This chain connects TRBV6-5 to TRBJ1-3, with D possibly being TRBD1 (6 bases). The CDR3 is 15 residues long. The germline gives CDR1 MNHEY, CDR2 SVGAGI. The V end lost 6 bases, the J end lost 5 bases, and 17 bases lay between the germline ends. CDR3 protein: CASSADRQLRNTIYF. The DNA for the CDR3 is TGTGCCAGCAGCGCGGACAGACAGCTCCGAAACACCATATATTTT.

The rearrangement uses TRBV29-1 and TRBJ2-7, with D tentatively TRBD1 (6 bases). CDR1 and CDR2 (germline): SQVTM, ANQGSEA. CDR3 length: 14 residues. V was shortened by 4 bases and J by 1 base, with 14 bases between the two germline ends. As DNA, the CDR3 is TGCAGCGTTGGTCCTCGTACAGGGTCCTACGAGCAGTACTTC. It yields the protein CSVGPRTGSYEQYF.

V and J are TRBV5-1 and TRBJ1-1, with no clear D. The CDR3 length is 15 residues. From germline, CDR1 is SGHRS and CDR2 YFSETQ. Trimming took off 1 base at V and 2 bases at J, with 12 bases between the two ends. CDR3 amino acids: CASSLRDKVNTEAFF. Written as DNA, the CDR3 is TGCGCCAGCAGCTTGCGGGATAAGGTAAACACTGAAGCTTTCTTT.

The chain recombines TRBV7-6 with TRBJ2-7; the D is unclear. There are 17 residues in the CDR3. Per the germline V gene, CDR1 is SGHVS and CDR2 is FNYEAQ. Trimming pared 0 bases from V and 0 bases from J, leaving 15 bases between. DNA of the CDR3: TGTGCCAGCAGCTTAGCAGAACAGCAGAGTAGCTCCTACGAGCAGTACTTC. It encodes CASSLAEQQSSSYEQYF.

The chain employs TRBV10-1 and TRBJ1-1; D is perhaps TRBD1 (6 bases). This CDR3 contains 13 residues. Trimming stripped 8 bases from V and 3 bases from J, with 13 bases between. Germline values: CDR1 WNHNN, CDR2 SYGVQD (reference sequence). In DNA form, the CDR3 reads TGCGCCAGCCAGTACAGGGAAGACACTGAAGCTTTCTTT. This gives the protein CASQYREDTEAFF.

This rearrangement joins TRBV30 to TRBJ1-2; D may be TRBD1 (5 bases). Germline loops: CDR1 GTSNPN, CDR2 SVGIG (reference sequence). Trimming removed 2 bases at V and 8 bases at J, with 15 bases between. The CDR3 consists of 13 residues. CDR3 nucleotide sequence: TGTGCCTGGAGTACTGGGACTCGGGTCGGCTACACCTTC. It is translated as CAWSTGTRVGYTF. Full variable domain (outside the CDR3, taken from reference TRBV30 and TRBJ1-2): SQTIHQWPATLVQPVGSPLSLECTVEGTSNPNLYWYRQAAGRGLQLLFYSVGIGQISSEVPQNLSASRPQDRQFILSSKKLLLSDSGFYLCAWSTGTRVGYTFGSGTRLTVV.

The genes are TRBV25-1 and TRBJ2-3; D call uncertain. V lost 2 bases to trimming and J lost 4 bases, with 4 bases between them. The CDR3 extends over 12 amino acids. CDR1 and CDR2 from the germline V gene are MGHDK and SYGVNS. This CDR3 is CASSELPDTQYF. The CDR3, as DNA: TGTGCCAGCAGTGAACTTCCAGATACGCAGTATTTT.

The chain carries TRBV5-4 and TRBJ2-7, with a weak D call TRBD2 (7 bases). CDR1 SGHNT and CDR2 YYREEE come from the germline V gene (reference sequence). V was trimmed by 2 bases and J by 4 bases, leaving 16 bases between them. The CDR3 is 15 residues long. CDR3 residues: CASSFNPGGLYEQYF. CDR3 bases: TGTGCCAGCAGCTTCAATCCGGGGGGCTTGTACGAGCAGTACTTC.

The chain recombines TRBV4-2 with TRBJ1-2; TRBD1 might be the D (5 bases). This CDR3 has 13 residues. Germline V gives CDR1 LGHNA, CDR2 YNFKEQ. The V end was cut by 7 bases, the J end by 5 bases, with 14 bases between. CDR3 nucleotides: TGTGCCAGCACCACACAGGCGTCATATGGCTACACCTTC. Translation: CASTTQASYGYTF.

This rearrangement joins TRBV4-2 to TRBJ1-1; 8 nucleotides match TRBD1. V was clipped by 4 bases and J by 1 base; unmatched bases: 11. CDR3 length equals 17 residues. CDR1 LGHNA and CDR2 YNFKEQ come from the germline V gene. This CDR3 is CASSRYPGQEPNTEAFF. In nucleotides, the CDR3 is TGTGCCAGCAGCCGATACCCGGGACAGGAGCCGAACACTGAAGCTTTCTTT.

The gene calls are TRBV7-9 and TRBJ1-2; D gene uncertain. The CDR3 runs to 13 residues. V lost 4 bases and J lost 0, with 6 bases in between. CDR1 and CDR2 (germline): SEHNR, FQNEAQ (reference sequence). The CDR3 DNA sequence: TGTGCCAGCAGCTCCGCTACTAACTATGGCTACACCTTC. Encoded protein: CASSSATNYGYTF.

In its sample, this clone was seen once. The chain recombines TRBV27 with TRBJ2-7; D possibly corresponds to TRBD1 (7 bases). Per the germline V gene, CDR1 is MNHEY and CDR2 is SMNVEV (reference sequence). The CDR3 is 16 residues long. V shed 4 bases and J shed 2 bases, with 18 bases lying between them. The CDR3 loop reads CASSSVGAGGTYEQYF. The CDR3 DNA sequence: TGTGCCAGCAGTTCCGTCGGCGCAGGGGGGACCTACGAGCAGTACTTC.

The V gene is TRBV10-2, the J gene TRBJ2-7; 9 bases map to TRBD1. The CDR3 runs 14 residues. CDR1 is WSHSY and CDR2 is SAAADI in the germline V gene. The trim removed 4 bases at V and 5 bases at J, leaving 6 bases unmatched. The CDR3 DNA reads TGCGCCAGCAGTGGGACAGGGGATGTCCACGAGCAGTACTTC. Its translation: CASSGTGDVHEQYF.

V gene TRBV6-6 combines with J gene TRBJ1-2; D not resolved. The germline V gene encodes CDR1 MNHNY and CDR2 SVGAGI (reference sequence). V lost 2 bases to trimming and J lost 6 bases, with 10 bases between them. There are 13 residues in the CDR3. CDR3 DNA sequence: TGTGCCAGCAGTTACAACAGAGAACATGGCTACACCTTC. Translating gives CASSYNREHGYTF.

The rearrangement uses TRBV6-5 and TRBJ1-6, with 7 bases matching TRBD1. This CDR3 has 15 amino acids. The germline V gene encodes CDR1 MNHEY and CDR2 SVGAGI. Trimming took 6 bases from V and 8 from J; bases not matched to a gene: 10. The CDR3 bases are TGTGCCAGCAGGAAAGGTGACAGGGCTTATTCACCCCTCCACTTT. It yields the protein CASRKGDRAYSPLHF.

The V call is TRBV12-5, the J call TRBJ1-1; no clear D. The CDR3 is made up of 16 amino acids. CDR1 and CDR2 from the germline V gene are LGHNT and FRNRAP. V lost 0 bases to trimming and J lost 0 bases, with 11 bases between them. This CDR3 is CASGLVQALMNTEAFF. In nucleotides, the CDR3 is TGTGCTAGTGGTTTGGTTCAGGCTCTTATGAACACTGAAGCTTTCTTT.

V usage is TRBV10-3 and J usage is TRBJ2-6, with TRBD1 identical over 7 bases. This CDR3 spans 17 amino acids. V was pared by 2 bases and J by 0 bases, with 4 bases of the junction left unmatched. CDR1 ENHRY and CDR2 SYGVKD come from the germline V gene. The CDR3 spells CAISEKGAGSGANVLTF. The CDR3 DNA sequence: TGTGCCATCAGTGAGAAGGGGGCGGGCTCTGGGGCCAACGTCCTGACTTTC.